A single sample is the source of the 14 T cell receptor beta chains below, sequenced in a study of blood T cells in healthy people across ages. A second about 7 to 11 cycle PCR used barcoded and J-beta primers. TCRdb independently ran MiXCR on the 5' RACE reads; one entry per CDR3 protein. The profile covers fewer than 750,000 distinct CDR3 sequences, with 47% appearing a single time and around 23% taken by the ten largest. The source material was blood. These receptors all come from a man aged 80 or over in good health.

J is TRBJ2-4 and V is TRBV20-1; D call uncertain. Trimming pared 4 bases from V and 13 bases from J, leaving 17 bases between. Germline V gene sequence: CDR1 DFQATT, CDR2 SNEGSKA (reference sequence). The CDR3 contains 12 residues. CDR3 residues: CSAKDGPYGQYF. The CDR3 nucleotides are TGCAGTGCTAAGGACGGGCCCTACGGGCAGTACTTC.

The chain combines TRBV14 with TRBJ2-1; D unresolved. The V end lost 9 bases, the J end lost 0 bases, and 12 bases lay between the germline ends. Germline CDR1 reads SGHDN; CDR2 reads FVKESK. The CDR3 extends over 14 amino acids. The CDR3 DNA follows: TGTGCCAGGGTGAAGGGAAGCTCCTACAATGAGCAGTTCTTC. Translating it yields CARVKGSSYNEQFF.

V gene TRBV28 combines with J gene TRBJ2-1, with 9 bases that match TRBD2. Germline V gene lookup returns CDR1 MDHEN and CDR2 SYDVKM. The V and J ends lost 6 bases and 1 base, in that order; junction bases with no gene match: 10. The CDR3 is made up of 17 amino acids. The DNA for the CDR3 is TGTGCCAGCAGCTCGATCGTTAGCGGGAGATCCTACAATGAGCAGTTCTTC. Its protein is CASSSIVSGRSYNEQFF. Full variable domain (remainder filled in from reference TRBV28 and TRBJ2-1): DVKVTQSSRYLVKRTGEKVFLECVQDMDHENMFWYRQDPGLGLRLIYFSYDVKMKEKGDIPEGYSVSREKKERFSLILESASTNQTSMYLCASSSIVSGRSYNEQFFGPGTRLTVL.

The gene calls are TRBV4-3 and TRBJ2-5; the D gene is possibly TRBD1 (7 bases). TRBJ2-7 matches the DNA end more closely, so the J call is doubtful. The CDR3 is made up of 15 amino acids. From germline, CDR1 is LGHNA and CDR2 YSLEER. The CDR3 reads CASSQDGNRGGEQYF. CDR3 sequence (DNA): TGCGCCAGCAGCCAAGATGGGAACAGGGGAGGCGAGCAGTACTTC.

The V gene is TRBV5-6, the J gene TRBJ2-1; 13 nucleotides agree with TRBD2. V lost 6 bases to trimming and J lost 8 bases; unmatched junction nucleotides: 11. The CDR3 totals 16 residues. Germline V lookup: CDR1 SGHDT, CDR2 YYEEEE. CDR3 coding DNA: TGTGCCAGCACCCCCAGGACTAGCGGGAGTATAGATGAGCAGTTCTTC. Translated: CASTPRTSGSIDEQFF. Based on the CDR3 plus reference TRBV5-6 and TRBJ2-1, the full variable domain is DAGVTQSPTHLIKTRGQQVTLRCSPKSGHDTVSWYQQALGQGPQFIFQYYEEEERQRGNFPDRFSGHQFPNYSSELNVNALLLGDSALYLCASTPRTSGSIDEQFFGPGTRLTVL.

The rearrangement uses TRBV6-2 or TRBV6-3 and TRBJ2-7; 7 bases line up with TRBD1. The length of the CDR3 is 13 residues. Germline assignment: CDR1 MNHEY and CDR2 SVGEGT. V was clipped by 11 bases and J by 2 bases; unmatched bases: 9. This CDR3 is CASIRDRPYEQYF. As DNA, the CDR3 is TGTGCCTCTATCCGGGACAGACCCTACGAGCAGTACTTC.

CDR3 protein: CASSPRGGSYVEAFF. The DNA of the CDR3 is TGTGCCAGCAGCCCTAGGGGGGGTTCCTACGTTGAAGCTTTCTTT. The J gene is TRBJ1-1, the V gene TRBV7-3; weak D call: TRBD1 (6 bases). Germline V gene lookup returns CDR1 SGHTA and CDR2 FQGTGA. CDR3 length equals 15 residues. The V end was cut by 5 bases, the J end by 7 bases, with 20 bases between.

The V gene is TRBV5-1, the J gene TRBJ2-1, with 14 bases lining up with TRBD2. This CDR3 region has 16 residues. Looked up from germline, CDR1 is SGHRS and CDR2 is YFSETQ. Trimming removed 0 bases from V and 8 bases from J; junction bases left unmatched: 4. CDR3 coding DNA: TGCGCCAGCAGCTTGGTCTCGGGACTAGCGGGGGATGAGCAGTTCTTC. Translated: CASSLVSGLAGDEQFF. The variable domain in full, with the rest retrieved from reference TRBV5-1 and TRBJ2-1, is KAGVTQTPRYLIKTRGQQVTLSCSPISGHRSVSWYQQTPGQGLQFLFEYFSETQRNKGNFPGRFSGRQFSNSRSEMNVSTLELGDSALYLCASSLVSGLAGDEQFFGPGTRLTVL.

The rearrangement links TRBV3-1 to TRBJ2-1; D might be TRBD1 (7 bases). This CDR3 is 16 amino acids long. Germline assignment: CDR1 LGHDT and CDR2 YNNKEL (reference sequence). Between the trimmed V and J ends, which lost 3 bases and 6 bases, there was a span of 18 bases. CDR3 coding DNA: TGTGCCAGCAGCCAGATCGGGACAGCGGGTACCAATGAGCAGTTCTTC. Encoded protein: CASSQIGTAGTNEQFF.

This sequence joins TRBV2 and TRBJ1-2; a weak D match, TRBD1 (5 bases). This CDR3 is 14 amino acids long. V was clipped by 4 bases and J by 8 bases, with 17 bases between them. Per germline, CDR1 SNHLY and CDR2 FYNNEI. The CDR3 DNA follows: TGTGCCAGCAGTGCGCAGGGTATCGTGTCGGGCTACACCTTC. Protein product: CASSAQGIVSGYTF.

The table lists this clonotype with a few counts. The rearrangement joins TRBV5-5 to TRBJ2-6; TRBD1 matches at 8 bases. This CDR3 comprises 18 residues. Per germline, CDR1 SGHKS and CDR2 YYEKEE (reference sequence). The J segment lost 1 base and the V segment lost 3 bases, leaving 9 bases of the junction unmatched. The CDR3: CASSSGQGLGSGANVLTF. CDR3 nucleotides: TGTGCCAGCAGCTCCGGACAGGGATTAGGTTCTGGGGCCAACGTCCTGACTTTC.

The V gene is TRBV7-2, the J gene TRBJ2-5; the D call may be TRBD1 or TRBD2 (5 bases each). The CDR3 runs 15 residues. Trimming removed 5 bases from V and 5 bases from J, with 18 bases in between. Germline V gene sequence: CDR1 SGHTA, CDR2 FQGNSA. The CDR3 loop is CASSLRRGDVETQYF. CDR3 nucleotide sequence: TGTGCCAGCAGCCTCCGTCGAGGGGATGTGGAGACCCAGTACTTC.

The genes are TRBV13 and TRBJ2-3; 12 bases align to TRBD2. The trim removed 5 bases at V and 5 bases at J, leaving 2 bases unmatched. Germline loops: CDR1 PRHDT, CDR2 FYEKMQ (reference sequence). The CDR3 loop spans 14 amino acids. The DNA of the CDR3 is TGTGCCAGCAGCGCACTAGCGGGGGGAGATACGCAGTATTTT. Residues: CASSALAGGDTQYF.

This clonotype was found once. This rearrangement joins TRBV27 to TRBJ2-3, with 8 bases matching TRBD2. The CDR3 contains 21 residues. The junction had 32 bases not matched to a gene; V was cut back by 11 bases and J by 4 bases. Per the germline V gene, CDR1 is MNHEY and CDR2 is SMNVEV (reference sequence). The CDR3 spells CAGTPQITGTRGGSVADTQYF. CDR3 DNA sequence: TGTGCCGGCACCCCTCAAATTACCGGGACTAGAGGGGGGAGTGTCGCAGATACGCAGTATTTT.